This T cell receptor beta chain was documented in a study of cytomegalovirus exposure and HLA in healthy donors. About the research overall: As released early, the data held roughly 85 million unique TCRs from HLA-typed donors. Study-level findings and limits: Per a prior analysis, the majority of TCR beta V segments were productive roughly 87% or roughly 30% of the time. Analysis performed later found 16,951 TCR beta sequences associated with HLA alleles at 0.05 false discovery rate. According to reports, the classifier identified cytomegalovirus status with high specificity and sensitivity.

Note on this clone: Its antigen is currently unknown.

Primers included in the PCR were 60 Vbeta and 13 Jbeta primers. Using immunoSEQ multiplex PCR, the repertoire was profiled, and TCRdb retains in-frame clones only, with some absent. The data show more than 150,000 clones, approximately 80% seen once. V shed 4 bases and J 4 bases; nucleotides not matched to a gene: 7. This CDR3 is 15 amino acids long. Germline CDR1 is SEHNR and CDR2 is FQNEAQ (reference sequence). The clonotype originates from a girl between 5 and 17 years old in good health and CMV-seropositive. The V gene is TRBV7-9, the J gene TRBJ2-7; TRBD2 aligns across 10 bases. The sample consisted of PBMCs. The CDR3 coding sequence is TGTGCCAGCAGCTCCGGGACTAGCGAGTTGTACGAGCAGTACTTC. Amino acids: CASSSGTSELYEQYF. Combining the CDR3 with reference TRBV7-9 and TRBJ2-7 gives the whole variable domain DTGVSQNPRHKITKRGQNVTFRCDPISEHNRLYWYRQTLGQGPEFLTYFQNEAQLEKSRLLSDRFSAERPKGSFSTLEIQRTEQGDSAMYLCASSSGTSELYEQYFGPGTRLTVT.